Listed here are 31 T cell receptor beta chains from one sample, sequenced in a study of cytomegalovirus exposure and HLA in healthy donors. With 60 Vbeta and 13 Jbeta primers, the PCR was carried out. The data were produced by immunoSEQ multiplex PCR, yet TCRdb's version contains in-frame clones alone and is incomplete. Found here are some 150,000 clones, about 70% of them singletons; the top ten hold roughly 1.9%. Material: PBMCs. Receptor source: an older woman in good health and CMV-seropositive.

The chain links TRBV6-1 to TRBJ1-1; D call uncertain. The CDR3 is 13 amino acids. Germline-derived CDR1 and CDR2 are MNHNS and SASEGT. Trimming stripped 1 base from V and 7 bases from J, with 10 bases between. The CDR3 nucleotides are TGTGCCAGCAGTGAAGGAGGTTTTGGTGAAGCTTTCTTT. The encoded protein is CASSEGGFGEAFF.

This chain uses TRBV9 with TRBJ2-2; D not resolved. The CDR3 covers 15 residues. Trimming pared 0 bases from V and 0 bases from J, leaving 6 bases between. Germline V gene lookup returns CDR1 SGDLS and CDR2 YYNGEE. The CDR3 sequence: CASSVAVANTGELFF. CDR3 sequence (DNA): TGTGCCAGCAGCGTAGCCGTCGCGAACACCGGGGAGCTGTTTTTT.

CDR3: CASSREDRSNTEAFF. The DNA for the CDR3 is TGTGCCAGCAGCAGAGAGGACAGGTCGAACACTGAAGCTTTCTTT. The chain uses TRBV28 and TRBJ1-1, with 7 bases fitting TRBD1. The CDR3 sequence is 15 residues long. Germline V gene data show CDR1 as MDHEN and CDR2 as SYDVKM. With V trimmed by 6 bases and J by 1 base, 8 bases remained unmatched.

The J gene is TRBJ1-5, the V gene TRBV2, with 8 bases lining up with TRBD1. Germline loops: CDR1 SNHLY, CDR2 FYNNEI. The CDR3 length is 16 residues. V lost 5 bases to trimming and J lost 4 bases; unmatched junction nucleotides: 10. The CDR3 loop is CASSKDQGAGNQPQHF. CDR3 bases: TGTGCCAGCAGTAAAGATCAGGGGGCGGGAAATCAGCCCCAGCATTTT.

This chain joins TRBV28 and TRBJ2-7; 8 nucleotides line up with TRBD1. V lost 8 bases and J lost 5; bases outside the gene matches: 11. CDR3 length: 14 amino acids. From germline, CDR1 is MDHEN and CDR2 SYDVKM. This chain's CDR3 is CASFETGARDEQYF. In DNA, the CDR3 is TGTGCCAGCTTTGAGACAGGGGCTCGGGACGAGCAGTACTTC.

J is TRBJ1-3 and V is TRBV28; the D is unclear. The ends were cut back, 10 bases at V and 0 bases at J, with 13 bases in the middle. From germline, CDR1 is MDHEN and CDR2 SYDVKM. This CDR3 contains 14 residues. In DNA, the CDR3 is TGTGCCACTCAACCTGAGGGCTCTGGAAACACCATATATTTT. Its translation: CATQPEGSGNTIYF.

This clone has just a few counts. V usage is TRBV5-1 and J usage is TRBJ1-4, with a weak D call TRBD1 (5 bases). The V end lost 1 base, the J end lost 6 bases, and 16 bases lay between the germline ends. From germline, CDR1 is SGHRS and CDR2 YFSETQ. This CDR3 comprises 16 residues. CDR3 coding DNA: TGCGCCAGCAGCTTGCCAACAGGCGGTCAAGATGAAAAACTGTTTTTT. It specifies CASSLPTGGQDEKLFF.

The table lists this clone with a count of one. The chain links TRBV9 to TRBJ1-1; possible D gene TRBD1, 6 bases. V was shortened by 0 bases and J by 1 base, with 7 bases between the two germline ends. Per germline, CDR1 SGDLS and CDR2 YYNGEE. The CDR3 loop spans 14 amino acids. The CDR3 DNA follows: TGTGCCAGCAGCGTAGGACAGGAGAACACTGAAGCTTTCTTT. This gives the protein CASSVGQENTEAFF. The full variable domain, its missing parts supplied by reference TRBV9 and TRBJ1-1, is DSGVTQTPKHLITATGQRVTLRCSPRSGDLSVYWYQQSLDQGLQFLIQYYNGEERAKGNILERFSAQQFPDLHSELNLSSLELGDSALYFCASSVGQENTEAFFGQGTRLTVV.

J is TRBJ2-7 and V is TRBV28; TRBD1 matches at 9 bases. The junction had 15 bases not matched to a gene; V was cut back by 5 bases and J by 4 bases. Germline V gene data show CDR1 as MDHEN and CDR2 as SYDVKM. The length of the CDR3 is 17 residues. CDR3 DNA: TGTGCCAGCAGTCCGATCGACAGGGGGATGGTTTCATACGAGCAGTACTTC. Protein sequence: CASSPIDRGMVSYEQYF. The full variable domain, its missing parts supplied by reference TRBV28 and TRBJ2-7, is DVKVTQSSRYLVKRTGEKVFLECVQDMDHENMFWYRQDPGLGLRLIYFSYDVKMKEKGDIPEGYSVSREKKERFSLILESASTNQTSMYLCASSPIDRGMVSYEQYFGPGTRLTVT.

The V call is TRBV13, the J call TRBJ2-3, with D possibly being TRBD2 (5 bases). This CDR3 contains 17 residues. V was cut by 2 bases and J by 2 bases, with 17 bases left in between. CDR1 and CDR2 from the germline V gene are PRHDT and FYEKMQ (reference sequence). CDR3 nucleotides: TGTGCCAGCAGCTTAAAGACTACCTTCTCTATCACAGATACGCAGTATTTT. Its protein product is CASSLKTTFSITDTQYF.

The V call is TRBV25-1, the J call TRBJ1-2; unclear D gene. This CDR3 is 11 amino acids long. The germline V gene encodes CDR1 MGHDK and CDR2 SYGVNS. V dropped 5 bases and J dropped 2 bases, with 3 bases sitting between them. CDR3 bases: TGTGCCAGCAGTCGGAACTATGGCTACACCTTC. This translates into CASSRNYGYTF.

The V call is TRBV28, the J call TRBJ2-5; 11 bases are a match to TRBD2. Per the germline V gene, CDR1 is MDHEN and CDR2 is SYDVKM. V was clipped by 6 bases and J by 0 bases; unmatched bases: 12. The CDR3 loop spans 18 amino acids. Here the CDR3 reads CASSHPIVLAGDQETQYF. CDR3 nucleotides: TGTGCCAGCAGCCACCCCATCGTACTAGCGGGAGACCAAGAGACCCAGTACTTC.

This sequence joins TRBV18 and TRBJ2-2, with D possibly being TRBD2 (6 bases). The CDR3 loop spans 16 amino acids. From germline, CDR1 is KGHSH and CDR2 LQKENI. Trimming stripped 6 bases from V and 1 base from J, with 15 bases between. The CDR3 coding sequence is TGTGCCAGCTCCTTACGGCAAGCGGGGAACACCGGGGAGCTGTTTTTT. This translates into CASSLRQAGNTGELFF.

V is TRBV19 and J is TRBJ2-2; 9 bases fit TRBD1. CDR3 length: 14 residues. Per germline, CDR1 LNHDA and CDR2 SQIVND (reference sequence). After removal of 5 bases from V and 10 bases from J, the junction contained 8 bases not matched to a gene. CDR3 sequence (DNA): TGTGCCAGTAGTTTTGGACAGGGGACAGAGGAGCTGTTTTTT. Translation: CASSFGQGTEELFF.

V and J are TRBV6-6 and TRBJ2-2; no definite D call. In germline, CDR1 is MNHNY, CDR2 SVGAGI (reference sequence). V gave up 0 bases and J gave up 7 bases, with 9 bases separating them. The CDR3 runs 14 residues. The CDR3 loop reads CASSYSKDNGELFF. The CDR3 coding sequence is TGTGCCAGCAGTTACTCGAAAGACAACGGGGAGCTGTTTTTT.

The genes are TRBV5-1 and TRBJ1-3; D gene unclear. This CDR3 comprises 16 residues. With 0 bases removed from V and 0 bases from J, the gap between germline ends came to 10 bases. Per the germline V gene, CDR1 is SGHRS and CDR2 is YFSETQ. The CDR3 region has the DNA TGCGCCAGCAGCTTGGAGTTGTTACTCTCTGGAAACACCATATATTTT. It codes for CASSLELLLSGNTIYF.

This clone was detected a few times. The genes are TRBV5-1 and TRBJ2-5; TRBD2 matches at 9 bases. The V segment lost 0 bases and the J segment 2 bases; nucleotides outside the gene matches: 2. The germline V gene has CDR1 SGHRS and CDR2 YFSETQ. There are 15 residues in the CDR3. The CDR3 region is CASSLAAGGQETQYF. CDR3 coding DNA: TGCGCCAGCAGCTTGGCAGCGGGGGGACAAGAGACCCAGTACTTC.

The V gene is TRBV4-1, the J gene TRBJ2-3; 8 positions match TRBD2. V was pared by 2 bases and J by 2 bases, with 3 bases of the junction left unmatched. Looked up from germline, CDR1 is MGHRA and CDR2 is YSYEKL. The CDR3 totals 15 residues. The CDR3 DNA is TGCGCCAGCAGCCAAAAGCGGGAGCCCACAGATACGCAGTATTTT. It yields the protein CASSQKREPTDTQYF.

This clone turned up a few times. This chain links TRBV18 with TRBJ2-5; possibly TRBD1 for D (6 bases). This CDR3 is 14 amino acids long. CDR1 KGHSH and CDR2 LQKENI come from the germline V gene. V was pared by 6 bases and J by 2 bases, with 13 bases between. The CDR3 DNA is TGTGCCAGCTCGCTCGAAACAGGGCAAGAGACCCAGTACTTC. This gives the protein CASSLETGQETQYF.

V and J are TRBV28 and TRBJ2-1; TRBD1 aligns across 8 bases. J was trimmed by 8 bases and V by 3 bases; bases with no gene match: 6. Germline assignment: CDR1 MDHEN and CDR2 SYDVKM. The CDR3 runs 14 residues. The CDR3 protein is CASSFRTGIDEQFF. The DNA for the CDR3 is TGTGCCAGCAGTTTCCGGACAGGGATCGATGAGCAGTTCTTC. Combining the CDR3 with reference TRBV28 and TRBJ2-1 gives the whole variable domain DVKVTQSSRYLVKRTGEKVFLECVQDMDHENMFWYRQDPGLGLRLIYFSYDVKMKEKGDIPEGYSVSREKKERFSLILESASTNQTSMYLCASSFRTGIDEQFFGPGTRLTVL.

The chain uses TRBV2 and TRBJ2-2; a weak D match, TRBD1 (5 bases). In germline, CDR1 is SNHLY, CDR2 FYNNEI. V shed 6 bases and J shed 4 bases, with 12 bases lying between them. The CDR3 length is 14 residues. The CDR3 region is CASSARDSTGELFF. In DNA form, the CDR3 reads TGTGCCAGCAGCGCAAGAGACAGCACCGGGGAGCTGTTTTTT. Based on the CDR3 plus reference TRBV2 and TRBJ2-2, the full variable domain is EPEVTQTPSHQVTQMGQEVILRCVPISNHLYFYWYRQILGQKVEFLVSFYNNEISEKSEIFDDQFSVERPDGSNFTLKIRSTKLEDSAMYFCASSARDSTGELFFGEGSRLTVL.

The chain joins TRBV28 to TRBJ2-5; D gene uncertain. V was shortened by 2 bases and J by 4 bases, with 11 bases between the two germline ends. Germline lookup yields CDR1 MDHEN and CDR2 SYDVKM. This CDR3 is built from 14 residues. CDR3 coding DNA: TGTGCCAGCAGTTTACGTGGGCTGGGAGAGACCCAGTACTTC. Amino acids: CASSLRGLGETQYF.

The chain recombines TRBV18 with TRBJ2-7; D possibly corresponds to TRBD1 (6 bases). Trimming pared 4 bases from V and 4 bases from J, leaving 8 bases between. The CDR3 loop spans 12 amino acids. CDR1 is KGHSH and CDR2 is LQKENI in the germline V gene. The CDR3 here is CASSLQGYEQYF. Here the CDR3 DNA reads TGTGCCAGCTCACTACAGGGTTACGAGCAGTACTTC.

V usage is TRBV2 and J usage is TRBJ1-4; 9 bases fit TRBD1. The CDR3 runs to 13 residues. J gave up 10 bases and V 3 bases, and 3 bases lay outside the gene matches. The germline CDR1 and CDR2 sequences are SNHLY and FYNNEI. The CDR3 reads CASSEGQGGKLFF. The CDR3 bases are TGTGCCAGCAGTGAGGGACAGGGAGGAAAACTGTTTTTT.

This clone appeared a few times. The rearrangement uses TRBV7-2 and TRBJ2-1; possibly TRBD2 for D (6 bases). CDR1 and CDR2 from the germline V gene are SGHTA and FQGNSA. This CDR3 has 14 amino acids. Trimming took 2 bases from V and 6 from J, leaving 11 bases between them. The chain's CDR3 is CASSLRRGGNEQFF. CDR3 nucleotide sequence: TGTGCCAGCAGCTTACGGAGGGGTGGCAATGAGCAGTTCTTC.

V is TRBV28 and J is TRBJ1-1; unclear D gene. Germline CDR1 and CDR2: MDHEN and SYDVKM. The CDR3 covers 14 residues. The germline V and J ends were trimmed by 3 bases and 6 bases, with 14 bases remaining between them. The CDR3 DNA follows: TGTGCCAGCAGTTTTCCCCAGGCGAAGGCTGAAGCTTTCTTT. This sequence encodes CASSFPQAKAEAFF.

About this clone itself: The same CDR3 arises from other DNA sequences in this sample as well. The chain couples TRBV19 to TRBJ1-2, with a possible D match to TRBD1 (6 bases). There are 13 residues in the CDR3. Germline values: CDR1 LNHDA, CDR2 SQIVND (reference sequence). Trimming left V 4 bases short and J 4 bases short, with 10 bases between. CDR3 coding DNA: TGTGCCAGTAGTAGAGGACAGATCTATGGCTACACCTTC. Protein product: CASSRGQIYGYTF.

In nucleotides, the CDR3 is TGTGCCAGCTCACCTCTGGCGGGTAGCAACACCGGGGAGCTGTTTTTT. Its translation is CASSPLAGSNTGELFF. The chain carries TRBV18 and TRBJ2-2, with D tentatively TRBD2 (5 bases). This CDR3 comprises 16 residues. Germline V CDR1 and CDR2: KGHSH, LQKENI. With 3 bases removed from V and 2 bases from J, the gap between germline ends came to 13 bases.

This clone was seen a few times. The rearrangement joins TRBV6-5 to TRBJ2-1, with 7 bases matching TRBD2. This CDR3 has 15 amino acids. CDR1 is MNHEY and CDR2 is SVGAGI in the germline V gene. After removal of 0 bases from V and 4 bases from J, the junction contained 3 bases not matched to a gene. The CDR3 here is CASSYSRGSYNEQFF. The CDR3 coding sequence is TGTGCCAGCAGTTACTCTCGCGGGAGTTACAATGAGCAGTTCTTC.

The J gene is TRBJ2-6, the V gene TRBV5-1; TRBD1 agrees at 8 bases. CDR1 and CDR2 (germline): SGHRS, YFSETQ. Losses at the gene ends were 0 bases for V and 0 bases for J; bases not matched to a gene: 14. This CDR3 is 21 amino acids long. This CDR3 reads CASSLAYGQGGLPSGANVLTF. The CDR3 nucleotides read TGCGCCAGCAGCTTGGCCTACGGACAGGGAGGCCTACCCTCTGGGGCCAACGTCCTGACTTTC.

The J gene is TRBJ2-5, the V gene TRBV5-4, with D unclear. Germline CDR1 reads SGHNT; CDR2 reads YYREEE (reference sequence). Trimming shortened V by 0 bases and J by 5 bases, and 8 bases separated the two germline ends. The CDR3 has 13 amino acids. The CDR3 spells CASSLARGETQYF. The CDR3 DNA follows: TGTGCCAGCAGCTTGGCTCGCGGTGAGACCCAGTACTTC.